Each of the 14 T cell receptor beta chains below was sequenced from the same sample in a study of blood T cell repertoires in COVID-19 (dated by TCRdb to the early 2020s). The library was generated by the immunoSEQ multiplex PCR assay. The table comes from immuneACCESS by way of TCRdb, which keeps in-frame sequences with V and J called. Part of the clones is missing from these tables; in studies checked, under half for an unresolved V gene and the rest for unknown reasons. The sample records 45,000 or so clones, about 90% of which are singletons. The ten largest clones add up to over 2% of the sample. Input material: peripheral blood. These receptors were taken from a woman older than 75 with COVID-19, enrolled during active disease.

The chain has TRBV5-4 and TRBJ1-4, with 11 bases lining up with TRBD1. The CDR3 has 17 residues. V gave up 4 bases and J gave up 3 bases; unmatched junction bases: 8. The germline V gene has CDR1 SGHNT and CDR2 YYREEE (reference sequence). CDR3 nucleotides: TGTGCCAGCAGCCGGGGGACAGGGGGGATGGCTAATGAAAAACTGTTTTTT. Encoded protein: CASSRGTGGMANEKLFF.

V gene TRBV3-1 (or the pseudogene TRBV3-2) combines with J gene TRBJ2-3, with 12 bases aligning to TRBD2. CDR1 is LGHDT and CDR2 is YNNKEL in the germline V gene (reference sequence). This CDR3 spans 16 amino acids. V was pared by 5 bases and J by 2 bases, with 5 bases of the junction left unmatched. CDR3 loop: CASSFLAGGPTDTQYF. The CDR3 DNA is TGTGCCAGCAGCTTCCTAGCGGGGGGGCCCACAGATACGCAGTATTTT.

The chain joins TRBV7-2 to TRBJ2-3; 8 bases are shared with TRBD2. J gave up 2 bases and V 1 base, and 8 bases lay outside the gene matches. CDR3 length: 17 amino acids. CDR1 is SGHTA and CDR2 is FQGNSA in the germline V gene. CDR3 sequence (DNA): TGTGCCAGCAGCTTAGTCGGAGCGGGGGCCTACACAGATACGCAGTATTTT. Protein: CASSLVGAGAYTDTQYF.

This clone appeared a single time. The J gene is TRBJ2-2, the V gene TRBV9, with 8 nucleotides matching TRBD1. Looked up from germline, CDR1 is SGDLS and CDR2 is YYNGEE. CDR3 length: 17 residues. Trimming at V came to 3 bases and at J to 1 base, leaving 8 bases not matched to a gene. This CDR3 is CASSARDRRRNTGELFF. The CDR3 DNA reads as TGTGCCAGCAGCGCACGGGACAGGAGACGGAACACCGGGGAGCTGTTTTTT.

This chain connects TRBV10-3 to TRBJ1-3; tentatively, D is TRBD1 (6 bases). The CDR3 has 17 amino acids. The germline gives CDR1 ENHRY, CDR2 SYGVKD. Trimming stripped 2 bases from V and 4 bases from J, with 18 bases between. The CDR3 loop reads CAISERGHTLTGNTIYF. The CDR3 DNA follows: TGTGCCATCAGTGAGAGGGGACATACCCTCACCGGAAACACCATATATTTT.

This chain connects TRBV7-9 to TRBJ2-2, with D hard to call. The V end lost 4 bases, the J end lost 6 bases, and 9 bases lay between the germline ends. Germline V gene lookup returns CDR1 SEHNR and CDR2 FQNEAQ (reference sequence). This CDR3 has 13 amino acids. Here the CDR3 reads CASSWAVSGELFF. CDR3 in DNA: TGTGCCAGCAGCTGGGCCGTCTCCGGGGAGCTGTTTTTT.

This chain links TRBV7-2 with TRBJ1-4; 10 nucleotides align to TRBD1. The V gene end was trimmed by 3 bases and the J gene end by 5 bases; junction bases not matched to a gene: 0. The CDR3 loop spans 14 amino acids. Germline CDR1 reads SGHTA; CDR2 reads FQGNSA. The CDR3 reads CASSLDRGNEKLFF. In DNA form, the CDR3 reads TGTGCCAGCAGCTTGGACAGGGGGAATGAAAAACTGTTTTTT.

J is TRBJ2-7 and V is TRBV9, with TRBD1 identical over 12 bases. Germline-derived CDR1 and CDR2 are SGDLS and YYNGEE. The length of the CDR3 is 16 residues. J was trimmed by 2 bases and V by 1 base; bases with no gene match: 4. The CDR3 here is CASSVTGTGGAYEQYF. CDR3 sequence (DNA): TGTGCCAGCAGCGTAACCGGGACAGGGGGCGCCTACGAGCAGTACTTC.

Written as DNA, the CDR3 is TGTGCCAGCAGTTACGTCCGAAGGGGGGAGCAGTACTTC. Its protein is CASSYVRRGEQYF. V is TRBV6-5 and J is TRBJ2-7; possibly TRBD1 for D (6 bases). In germline, CDR1 is MNHEY, CDR2 SVGAGI. The V and J ends lost 2 bases and 7 bases respectively, with 12 bases between them. The CDR3 consists of 13 residues.

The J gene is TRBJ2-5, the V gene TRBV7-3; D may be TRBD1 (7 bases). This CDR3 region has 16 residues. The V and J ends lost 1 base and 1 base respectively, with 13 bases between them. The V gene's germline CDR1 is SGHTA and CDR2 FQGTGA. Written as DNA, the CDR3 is TGTGCCAGCAGCTTAAGTTTCCAGGGGGGCCAAGAGACCCAGTACTTC. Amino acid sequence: CASSLSFQGGQETQYF.

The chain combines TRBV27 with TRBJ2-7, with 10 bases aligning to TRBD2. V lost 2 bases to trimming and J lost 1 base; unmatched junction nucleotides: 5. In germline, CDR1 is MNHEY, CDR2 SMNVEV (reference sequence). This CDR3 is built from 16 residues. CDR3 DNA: TGTGCCAGCAGTTTAGGATTACTAGCGGGATCCTACGAGCAGTACTTC. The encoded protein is CASSLGLLAGSYEQYF.

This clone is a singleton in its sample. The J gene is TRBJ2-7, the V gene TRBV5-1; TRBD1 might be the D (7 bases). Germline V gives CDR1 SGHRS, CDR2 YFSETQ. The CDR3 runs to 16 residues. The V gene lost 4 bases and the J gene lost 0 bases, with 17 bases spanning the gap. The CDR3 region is CASSIGGTASSYEQYF. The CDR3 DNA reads TGCGCCAGCAGCATAGGCGGGACAGCCAGCTCCTACGAGCAGTACTTC.

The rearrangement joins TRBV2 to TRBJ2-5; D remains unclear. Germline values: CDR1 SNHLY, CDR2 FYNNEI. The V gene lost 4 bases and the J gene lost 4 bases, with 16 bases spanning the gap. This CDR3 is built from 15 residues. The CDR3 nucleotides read TGTGCCAGCAGTGTCTCGGCTAGACTTAGAGAGACCCAGTACTTC. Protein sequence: CASSVSARLRETQYF.

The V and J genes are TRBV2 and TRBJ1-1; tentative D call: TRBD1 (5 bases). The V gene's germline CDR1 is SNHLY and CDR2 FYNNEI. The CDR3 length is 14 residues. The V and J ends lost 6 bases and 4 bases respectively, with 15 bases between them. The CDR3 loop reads CASSNQGEFTEAFF. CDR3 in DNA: TGTGCCAGCAGCAACCAGGGTGAGTTCACTGAAGCTTTCTTT.